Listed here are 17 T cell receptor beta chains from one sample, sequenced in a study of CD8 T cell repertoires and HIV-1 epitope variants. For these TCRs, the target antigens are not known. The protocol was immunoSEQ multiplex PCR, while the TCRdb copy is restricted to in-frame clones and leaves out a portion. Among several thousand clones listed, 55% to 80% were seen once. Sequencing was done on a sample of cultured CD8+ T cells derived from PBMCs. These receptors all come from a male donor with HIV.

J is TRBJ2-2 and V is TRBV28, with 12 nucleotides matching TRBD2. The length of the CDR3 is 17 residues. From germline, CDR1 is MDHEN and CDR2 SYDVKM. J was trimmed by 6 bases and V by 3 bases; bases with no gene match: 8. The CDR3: CASSFRLAGGGAGELFF. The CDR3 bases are TGTGCCAGCAGTTTTCGCCTAGCGGGAGGGGGAGCCGGGGAGCTGTTTTTT. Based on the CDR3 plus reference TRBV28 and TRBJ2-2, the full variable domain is DVKVTQSSRYLVKRTGEKVFLECVQDMDHENMFWYRQDPGLGLRLIYFSYDVKMKEKGDIPEGYSVSREKKERFSLILESASTNQTSMYLCASSFRLAGGGAGELFFGEGSRLTVL.

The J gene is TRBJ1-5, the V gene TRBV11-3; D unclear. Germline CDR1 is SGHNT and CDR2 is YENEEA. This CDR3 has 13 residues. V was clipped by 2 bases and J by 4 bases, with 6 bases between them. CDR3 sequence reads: CASSLRPNQPQHF. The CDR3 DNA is TGTGCCAGCAGCTTACGGCCTAATCAGCCCCAGCATTTT.

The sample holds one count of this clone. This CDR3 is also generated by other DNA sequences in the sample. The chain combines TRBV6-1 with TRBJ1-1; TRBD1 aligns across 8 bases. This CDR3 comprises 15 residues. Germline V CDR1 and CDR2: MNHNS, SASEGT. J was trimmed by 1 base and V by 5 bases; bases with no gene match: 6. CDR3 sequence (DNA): TGTGCCAGCAGTCTCCACGGGACAGGGAACACTGAAGCTTTCTTT. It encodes CASSLHGTGNTEAFF.

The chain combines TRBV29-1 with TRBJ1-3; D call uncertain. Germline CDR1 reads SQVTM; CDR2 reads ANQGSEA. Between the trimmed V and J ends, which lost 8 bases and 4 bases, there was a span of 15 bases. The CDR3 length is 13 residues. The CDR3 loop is CSTAAGGGNTIYF. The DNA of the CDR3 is TGCAGCACCGCCGCGGGAGGCGGAAACACCATATATTTT. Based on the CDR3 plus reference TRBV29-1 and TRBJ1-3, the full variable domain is SAVISQKPSRDICQRGTSLTIQCQVDSQVTMMFWYRQQPGQSLTLIATANQGSEATYESGFVIDKFPISRPNLTFSTLTVSNMSPEDSSIYLCSTAAGGGNTIYFGEGSWLTVV.

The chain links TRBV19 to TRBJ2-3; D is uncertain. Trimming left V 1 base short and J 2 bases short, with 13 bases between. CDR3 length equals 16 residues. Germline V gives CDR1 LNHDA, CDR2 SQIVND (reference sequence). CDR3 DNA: TGTGCCAGTAGTATAGGGGCGTGGCAGGACACAGATACGCAGTATTTT. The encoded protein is CASSIGAWQDTDTQYF.

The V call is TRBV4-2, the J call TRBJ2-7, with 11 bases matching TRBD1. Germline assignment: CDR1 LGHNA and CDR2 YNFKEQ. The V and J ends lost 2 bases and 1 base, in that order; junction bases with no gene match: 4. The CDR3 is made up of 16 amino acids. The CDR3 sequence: CASSQNRDRGSYEQYF. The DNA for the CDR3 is TGTGCCAGCAGCCAAAACCGGGACAGGGGGTCCTACGAGCAGTACTTC.

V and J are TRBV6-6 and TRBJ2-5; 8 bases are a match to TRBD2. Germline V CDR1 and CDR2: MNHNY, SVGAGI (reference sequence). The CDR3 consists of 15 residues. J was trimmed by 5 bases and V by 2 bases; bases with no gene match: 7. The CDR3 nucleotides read TGTGCCAGCAGTTACGACGGGGCTAGCGGGGAGACCCAGTACTTC. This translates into CASSYDGASGETQYF.

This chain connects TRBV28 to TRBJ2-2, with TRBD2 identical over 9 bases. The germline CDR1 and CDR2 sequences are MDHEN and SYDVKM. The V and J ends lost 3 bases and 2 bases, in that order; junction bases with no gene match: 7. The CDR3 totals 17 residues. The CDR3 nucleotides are TGTGCCAGCAGTTTGGGGGCTAGCGGGGTTAACACCGGGGAGCTGTTTTTT. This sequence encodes CASSLGASGVNTGELFF.

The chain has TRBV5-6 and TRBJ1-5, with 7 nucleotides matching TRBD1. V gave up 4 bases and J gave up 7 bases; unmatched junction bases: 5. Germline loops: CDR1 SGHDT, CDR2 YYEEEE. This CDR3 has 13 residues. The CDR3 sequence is CASSQQGWQPQHF. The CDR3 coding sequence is TGTGCCAGCAGCCAACAGGGGTGGCAGCCCCAGCATTTT. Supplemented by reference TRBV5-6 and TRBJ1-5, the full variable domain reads DAGVTQSPTHLIKTRGQQVTLRCSPKSGHDTVSWYQQALGQGPQFIFQYYEEEERQRGNFPDRFSGHQFPNYSSELNVNALLLGDSALYLCASSQQGWQPQHFGDGTRLSIL.

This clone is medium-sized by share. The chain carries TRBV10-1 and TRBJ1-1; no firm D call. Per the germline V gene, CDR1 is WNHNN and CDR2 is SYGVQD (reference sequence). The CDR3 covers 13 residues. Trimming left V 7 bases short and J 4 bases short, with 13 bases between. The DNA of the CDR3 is TGCGCCAGCAATTCTAAACGGGCCACTGAAGCTTTCTTT. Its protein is CASNSKRATEAFF.

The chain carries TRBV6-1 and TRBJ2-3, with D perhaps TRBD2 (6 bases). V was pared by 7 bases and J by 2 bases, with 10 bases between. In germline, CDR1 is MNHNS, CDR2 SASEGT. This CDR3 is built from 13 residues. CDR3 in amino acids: CASTGGTTDTQYF. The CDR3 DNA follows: TGTGCCAGCACCGGCGGGACCACAGATACGCAGTATTTT.

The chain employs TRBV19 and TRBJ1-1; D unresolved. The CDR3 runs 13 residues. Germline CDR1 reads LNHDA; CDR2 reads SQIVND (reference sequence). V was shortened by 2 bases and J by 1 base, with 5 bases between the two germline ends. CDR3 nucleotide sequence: TGTGCCAGTAGTATAAAGGGGAACACTGAAGCTTTCTTT. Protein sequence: CASSIKGNTEAFF.

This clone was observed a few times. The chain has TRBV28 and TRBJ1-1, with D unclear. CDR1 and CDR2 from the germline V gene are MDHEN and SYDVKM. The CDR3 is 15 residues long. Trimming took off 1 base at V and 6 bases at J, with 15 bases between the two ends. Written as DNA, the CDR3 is TGTGCCAGCAGTTTATTGGGGTCAGGCCCAGCTGAAGCTTTCTTT. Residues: CASSLLGSGPAEAFF.

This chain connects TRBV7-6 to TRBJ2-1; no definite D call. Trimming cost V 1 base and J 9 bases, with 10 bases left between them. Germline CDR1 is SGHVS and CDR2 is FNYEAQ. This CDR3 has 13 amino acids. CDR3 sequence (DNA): TGTGCCAGCAGCTTAGACGGTGCCAGTGAGCAGTTCTTC. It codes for CASSLDGASEQFF. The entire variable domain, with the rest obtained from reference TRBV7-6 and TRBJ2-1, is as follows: GAGVSQSPRYKVTKRGQDVALRCDPISGHVSLYWYRQALGQGPEFLTYFNYEAQQDKSGLPNDRFSAERPEGSISTLTIQRTEQRDSAMYRCASSLDGASEQFFGPGTRLTVL.

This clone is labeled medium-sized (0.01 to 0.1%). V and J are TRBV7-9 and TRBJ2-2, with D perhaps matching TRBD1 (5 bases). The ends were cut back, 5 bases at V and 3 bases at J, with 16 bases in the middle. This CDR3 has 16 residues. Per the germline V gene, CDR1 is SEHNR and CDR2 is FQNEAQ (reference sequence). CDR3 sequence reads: CASSHIKGRDTGELFF. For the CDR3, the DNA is TGTGCCAGCAGCCACATTAAGGGGCGCGACACCGGGGAGCTGTTTTTT.

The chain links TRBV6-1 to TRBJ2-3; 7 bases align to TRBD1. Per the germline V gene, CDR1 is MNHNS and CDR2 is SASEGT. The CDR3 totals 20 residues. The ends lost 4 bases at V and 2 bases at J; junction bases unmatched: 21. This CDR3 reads CASSAFDRADQGPFTDTQYF. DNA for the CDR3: TGTGCCAGCAGTGCCTTCGACAGGGCCGACCAGGGGCCTTTCACAGATACGCAGTATTTT.

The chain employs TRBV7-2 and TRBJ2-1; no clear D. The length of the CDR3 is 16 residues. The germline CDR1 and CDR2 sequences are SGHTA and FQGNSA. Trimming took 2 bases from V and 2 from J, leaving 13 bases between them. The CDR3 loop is CASSLKAASPYNEQFF. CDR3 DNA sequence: TGTGCCAGCAGCTTAAAGGCAGCCTCGCCCTACAATGAGCAGTTCTTC.